This entry lists 25 T cell receptor beta chains sequenced from one sample in a study of OX40 agonist ivuxolimab in advanced cancers. Clones were sequenced by immunoSEQ multiplex PCR, and TCRdb holds only the in-frame ones, with some missing. In the table there are 55,000 to 70,000 clones, about 83% of which are singletons. The starting material was CD4+ or CD8+ T cells sorted from blood, obtained in a trial of the OX40 agonist ivuxolimab. These receptors were taken from an adult with an advanced solid tumor such as melanoma, head and neck, liver or kidney cancer.

This chain connects TRBV28 to TRBJ1-5; 9 nucleotides line up with TRBD1. The CDR3 has 16 amino acids. The trim removed 4 bases at V and 7 bases at J, leaving 11 bases unmatched. Germline V gene lookup returns CDR1 MDHEN and CDR2 SYDVKM. The CDR3: CASSSPAGTGNQPQHF. CDR3 DNA sequence: TGTGCCAGCAGTTCCCCGGCCGGGACAGGGAACCAGCCCCAGCATTTT.

This clone was detected only once. The rearrangement links TRBV6-4 to TRBJ1-1; possible D gene TRBD1, 6 bases. CDR3 length: 15 amino acids. With 4 bases removed from V and 4 bases from J, the gap between germline ends came to 16 bases. Germline V CDR1 and CDR2: MRHNA, SNTAGT. The CDR3 DNA follows: TGTGCCAGCAGTGTGGACAGTGCCGGGGGCACTGAAGCTTTCTTT. Amino acid sequence: CASSVDSAGGTEAFF.

V gene TRBV9 combines with J gene TRBJ1-2; TRBD1 matches at 8 bases. The CDR3 covers 16 residues. The V gene end was trimmed by 0 bases and the J gene end by 0 bases; junction bases not matched to a gene: 4. Germline-derived CDR1 and CDR2 are SGDLS and YYNGEE. The DNA for the CDR3 is TGTGCCAGCAGCGTAGGTGGGACAGGTTCTAACTATGGCTACACCTTC. Translated: CASSVGGTGSNYGYTF.

This chain connects TRBV11-3 to TRBJ2-7; no clear D. This CDR3 is 15 amino acids long. The V gene's germline CDR1 is SGHNT and CDR2 YENEEA. V was pared by 2 bases and J by 0 bases, with 11 bases between. CDR3 sequence reads: CASSLSLSVSYEQYF. CDR3 sequence (DNA): TGTGCCAGCAGCTTATCCCTCAGCGTCTCCTACGAGCAGTACTTC.

This chain joins TRBV6-1 and TRBJ1-1, with D tentatively TRBD1 (6 bases). Looked up from germline, CDR1 is MNHNS and CDR2 is SASEGT. The length of the CDR3 is 15 residues. The ends were cut back, 1 base at V and 5 bases at J, with 14 bases in the middle. The CDR3, as DNA: TGTGCCAGCAGTGAAGTTAGTCCAGGGGAGACTGAAGCTTTCTTT. Amino acids: CASSEVSPGETEAFF.

The chain employs TRBV27 and TRBJ1-6, with 7 bases matching TRBD1. CDR1 MNHEY and CDR2 SMNVEV come from the germline V gene (reference sequence). This CDR3 comprises 15 residues. V was clipped by 7 bases and J by 7 bases; unmatched bases: 10. As DNA, the CDR3 is TGTGCCAGCAAACCCGACAGGGTAGGAAATTCACCCCTCCACTTT. This translates into CASKPDRVGNSPLHF.

CDR3 in amino acids: CASSYRVGDTEAFF. CDR3 bases: TGTGCCAGCAGCTACAGGGTCGGGGACACTGAAGCTTTCTTT. The V gene is TRBV6-4, the J gene TRBJ1-1; tentatively, D is TRBD1 (6 bases). Germline CDR1 MRHNA, CDR2 SNTAGT. V dropped 6 bases and J dropped 3 bases, with 14 bases sitting between them. The CDR3 is 14 residues long.

This chain connects TRBV7-2 to TRBJ2-5; 8 bases agree with TRBD2. The J call is in doubt because the DNA end fits TRBJ2-7 better. Germline CDR1 and CDR2: SGHTA and FQGNSA. This CDR3 spans 15 amino acids. The CDR3 loop is CASSFFGGDIYEQYF. As DNA, the CDR3 is TGTGCCAGCAGCTTCTTCGGGGGGGATATTTACGAGCAGTACTTC.

The gene calls are TRBV6-5 and TRBJ2-7; D gene ambiguous. In germline, CDR1 is MNHEY, CDR2 SVGAGI. The CDR3 covers 14 residues. V shed 0 bases and J shed 2 bases, with 8 bases lying between them. CDR3 in DNA: TGTGCCAGCAGTTACTCGAATCAGGCCTACGAGCAGTACTTC. Its translation is CASSYSNQAYEQYF.

A word on this clone: The junction departs from the called germline gene at one end, perhaps through a read error. V usage is TRBV7-2 and J usage is TRBJ2-7; 8 positions match TRBD1. CDR3 length: 11 amino acids. CDR1 and CDR2 (germline): SGHTA, FQGNSA. The CDR3 loop reads CASSSGGGLFF. DNA for the CDR3: TGTGCCAGCAGCTCAGGGGGCGGGCTCTTCTTC.

This rearrangement joins TRBV7-3 to TRBJ2-6, with D unclear. Trimming removed 5 bases from V and 4 bases from J, with 6 bases in between. The CDR3 consists of 13 residues. The germline V gene has CDR1 SGHTA and CDR2 FQGTGA. In nucleotides, the CDR3 is TGTGCCAGCAGCCAAGGCGGGGCCAACGTCCTGACTTTC. Residues: CASSQGGANVLTF.

CDR3 residues: CASSLAPGLLGNTIYF. CDR3 bases: TGCGCCAGCAGCTTGGCCCCCGGACTCCTTGGAAACACCATATATTTT. This chain connects TRBV5-1 to TRBJ1-3; D unresolved. From germline, CDR1 is SGHRS and CDR2 YFSETQ. Between the trimmed V and J ends, which lost 0 bases and 3 bases, there was a span of 13 bases. The CDR3 has 16 amino acids.

This chain connects TRBV5-5 to TRBJ1-5; a weak D match, TRBD1 (5 bases). CDR1 and CDR2 from the germline V gene are SGHKS and YYEKEE (reference sequence). Between the trimmed V and J ends, which lost 4 bases and 0 bases, there was a span of 20 bases. The CDR3 runs to 18 residues. CDR3 sequence reads: CASSPRPGHEYSNQPQHF. CDR3 nucleotides: TGTGCCAGCAGCCCCCGCCCAGGGCATGAATATAGCAATCAGCCCCAGCATTTT.

The chain has TRBV27 and TRBJ2-3; no definite D call. The CDR3 has 14 amino acids. Germline CDR1 MNHEY, CDR2 SMNVEV (reference sequence). With 3 bases removed from V and 2 bases from J, the gap between germline ends came to 9 bases. As DNA, the CDR3 is TGTGCCAGCAGTTTGGTGGGCCACACAGATACGCAGTATTTT. It is translated as CASSLVGHTDTQYF.

The chain carries TRBV7-2 and TRBJ2-5; 12 bases are shared with TRBD2. Germline V gives CDR1 SGHTA, CDR2 FQGNSA. Unmatched junction bases numbered 7, after V lost 6 bases and J lost 5 bases. This CDR3 is 15 amino acids long. This CDR3 reads CASRALAGGPETQYF. DNA of the CDR3: TGTGCCAGCAGGGCCCTAGCGGGAGGGCCGGAGACCCAGTACTTC.

The chain carries TRBV2 and TRBJ1-5, with 7 nucleotides matching TRBD1. The V and J ends lost 6 bases and 1 base, in that order; junction bases with no gene match: 3. The CDR3 length is 14 residues. Germline values: CDR1 SNHLY, CDR2 FYNNEI. CDR3 region: CASRTGLSNQPQHF. DNA of the CDR3: TGTGCCAGCAGGACAGGGTTGAGCAATCAGCCCCAGCATTTT.

The V gene is TRBV11-3, the J gene TRBJ2-7, with 7 bases fitting TRBD1. V lost 5 bases, J lost 1 base, and 5 bases stayed unmatched. CDR3 length: 14 amino acids. Germline CDR1 reads SGHNT; CDR2 reads YENEEA. The CDR3 nucleotides read TGTGCCAGCAGCCTCCGGGACAGATCCTACGAGCAGTACTTC. Its translation: CASSLRDRSYEQYF.

The chain is built from TRBV4-1 and TRBJ1-2; TRBD1 might be the D (6 bases). This CDR3 is 18 amino acids long. Trimming cost V 0 bases and J 5 bases, with 22 bases left between them. Germline V gene lookup returns CDR1 MGHRA and CDR2 YSYEKL. In DNA form, the CDR3 reads TGCGCCAGCAGCCAAGAGAGAGGGGGGGAGACCGCGAGGTATGGCTACACCTTC. Translation gives CASSQERGGETARYGYTF.

With respect to this clone: The same CDR3 is also encoded by other DNA sequences in this sample. The chain joins TRBV7-9 to TRBJ2-3; D unclear. The V end lost 5 bases, the J end lost 4 bases, and 7 bases lay between the germline ends. This CDR3 has 12 residues. CDR1 SEHNR and CDR2 FQNEAQ come from the germline V gene (reference sequence). This CDR3 reads CASSPQSDTQYF. In nucleotides, the CDR3 is TGTGCCAGCAGCCCTCAGTCAGATACGCAGTATTTT. Full variable domain (rest looked up from reference TRBV7-9 and TRBJ2-3): DTGVSQNPRHKITKRGQNVTFRCDPISEHNRLYWYRQTLGQGPEFLTYFQNEAQLEKSRLLSDRFSAERPKGSFSTLEIQRTEQGDSAMYLCASSPQSDTQYFGPGTRLTVL.

The chain employs TRBV6-1 and TRBJ1-1; D gene ambiguous. The V gene lost 4 bases and the J gene lost 0 bases, with 6 bases spanning the gap. Germline assignment: CDR1 MNHNS and CDR2 SASEGT. CDR3 size: 13 residues. Here the CDR3 DNA reads TGTGCCAGCAGTGTGAGTATGAACACTGAAGCTTTCTTT. It translates to CASSVSMNTEAFF.

The V call is TRBV29-1, the J call TRBJ1-4; D remains unclear. Trimming shortened V by 4 bases and J by 5 bases, and 8 bases separated the two germline ends. The V gene's germline CDR1 is SQVTM and CDR2 ANQGSEA. The CDR3 spans 12 residues. In DNA form, the CDR3 reads TGCAGCGTTGGGACCTCAAATGAAAAACTGTTTTTT. Encoded protein: CSVGTSNEKLFF.

The chain is built from TRBV6-1 and TRBJ2-7, with D perhaps TRBD2 (7 bases). The CDR3 length is 13 residues. Germline V gene sequence: CDR1 MNHNS, CDR2 SASEGT. Trimming left V 4 bases short and J 4 bases short, with 11 bases between. The CDR3 protein is CASSVGGVYEQYF. The CDR3 coding sequence is TGTGCCAGCAGTGTAGGGGGGGTTTACGAGCAGTACTTC.

The gene calls are TRBV19 and TRBJ1-3; the D is unclear. The germline V gene encodes CDR1 LNHDA and CDR2 SQIVND (reference sequence). The CDR3 sequence is 15 residues long. Between the trimmed V and J ends, which lost 5 bases and 0 bases, there was a span of 11 bases. CDR3 residues: CASSLLIASGNTIYF. As DNA, the CDR3 is TGTGCCAGTAGTTTGTTGATCGCCTCTGGAAACACCATATATTTT.

This clone was counted once. This sequence joins TRBV7-2 and TRBJ1-5; no firm D call. V lost 1 base to trimming and J lost 7 bases, with 5 bases between them. Germline V gene data show CDR1 as SGHTA and CDR2 as FQGNSA. The CDR3 consists of 12 residues. This CDR3 reads CASSLVGQPQHF. The CDR3 DNA reads TGTGCCAGCAGCTTAGTCGGCCAGCCCCAGCATTTT. Combining the CDR3 with reference TRBV7-2 and TRBJ1-5 gives the whole variable domain GAGVSQSPSNKVTEKGKDVELRCDPISGHTALYWYRQSLGQGLEFLIYFQGNSAPDKSGLPSDRFSAERTGGSVSTLTIQRTQQEDSAVYLCASSLVGQPQHFGDGTRLSIL.

This chain uses TRBV5-1 with TRBJ1-1; 8 positions agree with TRBD1. Germline V gene sequence: CDR1 SGHRS, CDR2 YFSETQ. The CDR3 loop spans 14 amino acids. Losses at the gene ends were 6 bases for V and 4 bases for J; bases not matched to a gene: 8. The CDR3, as DNA: TGCGCCAGCAAAAACCAGGGGGCGACCACTGAAGCTTTCTTT. Translation gives CASKNQGATTEAFF.